The clone carrying this T cell receptor (beta chain) was picked up a small number of times. Germline CDR1 GTSNPN, CDR2 SVGIG (reference sequence). Trimming removed 2 bases at V and 6 bases at J, with 8 bases between. This CDR3 is 12 amino acids long. The data stem from a study of OX40 agonist ivuxolimab in advanced cancers. TCRdb's table, derived via immunoSEQ multiplex PCR, lists solely in-frame clones and lacks some. Of about 62,000 clones in the sample, around 90% were seen once. The sample in question was CD4+ or CD8+ T cells sorted from blood, obtained in a trial of the OX40 agonist ivuxolimab. The sequence derives from an adult with an advanced solid tumor such as melanoma, head and neck, liver or kidney cancer. V usage is TRBV30 and J usage is TRBJ1-5; D call uncertain. CDR3 nucleotides: TGTGCCTGGAGTCAGGCGAGTCAGCCCCAGCATTTT. Translation: CAWSQASQPQHF. The variable domain in full, completed from reference TRBV30 and TRBJ1-5, reads SQTIHQWPATLVQPVGSPLSLECTVEGTSNPNLYWYRQAAGRGLQLLFYSVGIGQISSEVPQNLSASRPQDRQFILSSKKLLLSDSGFYLCAWSQASQPQHFGDGTRLSIL.